The T cell receptor beta chain described here comes from a study of shared clonotypes between healthy human individuals. TCRdb's table, derived via immunoSEQ multiplex PCR, lists solely in-frame clones and lacks some. Of 1.4 million to 1.5 million clones listed, approximately 96% are singletons. This CDR3 region has 13 residues. CDR1 is MNHEY, CDR2 SMNVEV, per germline (reference sequence). Trimming stripped 3 bases from V and 4 bases from J, with 8 bases between. This TCR was sampled from a man aged 25 to 40 in good health. The sample comprised naive CD4+ T cells sorted from blood. Subset described: CD45RA+ positively selected. The chain links TRBV27 to TRBJ2-3, with D possibly being TRBD1 (5 bases). The CDR3 reads CASSFQGSDTQYF. In DNA form, the CDR3 reads TGTGCCAGCAGTTTTCAGGGATCAGATACGCAGTATTTT.